A selection of T cell receptor beta chains follows, all from one sample in a study of blood T cell repertoires in COVID-19. Assay used: immunoSEQ multiplex PCR; TCRdb lists only in-frame clones, some missing. The sample carries 120,000 to 150,000 clones, approximately 88% recorded once. Sequencing used peripheral blood. These receptor sequences come from a human donor in a cohort sampled during active COVID-19. Each CDR3 is given with its conserved first and last residue. Fields, in order: D gene, clone size, J gene, V gene, CDR3 DNA, CDR3 protein. The D gene is left open where the match is weak. A clone size is listed for some rows: how often the clone was seen (once, few, many), or a class if it is expanded.

>.|.|TRBJ2-3|TRBV11-3
TGTGCCAGCAGCTTAGGTGCGGGGTCCGCAGATACGCAGTATTTT
CASSLGAGSADTQYF
>.|.|TRBJ1-2|TRBV7-3
TGTGCCAGCAGTTTCGGCGGGGGCGTCAATCAGGGTGGCTACACCTTC
CASSFGGGVNQGGYTF
>TRBD1|.|TRBJ1-3|TRBV19
TGTGCCAGTAGTTGGCAGGGGGACTCTGGAAACACCATATATTTT
CASSWQGDSGNTIYF
>.|few|TRBJ1-5|TRBV27
TGTGCCAGCAGTATGCGGGGGTATAGCAATCAGCCCCAGCATTTT
CASSMRGYSNQPQHF
>.|.|TRBJ1-2|TRBV29-1
TGCAGCGTTGACTCAGGGGATGGCTACACCTTC
CSVDSGDGYTF
>.|once|TRBJ1-2|TRBV19
TGTGCCAGTAGTATTAGCAAGGGAGGAAACTATGGCTACACCTTC
CASSISKGGNYGYTF
>TRBD2|.|TRBJ2-1|TRBV19
TGTGCCAGTGCAGGACTAGCATACAATGAGCAGTTCTTC
CASAGLAYNEQFF
>TRBD1|.|TRBJ1-6|TRBV10-3
TGTGCCATCAGTGAGTCGGGACAGGGTGGTTCACCCCTCCACTTT
CAISESGQGGSPLHF
>TRBD1|.|TRBJ2-3|TRBV11-2
TGTGCCAGCAGCTTAGGGAGGGACAGGGGGGACACAGATACGCAGTATTTT
CASSLGRDRGDTDTQYF
>.|.|TRBJ2-1|TRBV30
TGTGCCTGGAATTGGCGCGGGGTTCGGGATGAGCAGTTCTTC
CAWNWRGVRDEQFF
>TRBD1|.|TRBJ1-1|TRBV5-1
TGCGCCAGCAGCAACGGACAGGGTTTATCCGAAGCTTTCTTT
CASSNGQGLSEAFF
>.|.|TRBJ2-5|TRBV3-1/TRBV3-2
TGTGCCAGCAGCAGGGACACCGAAGAGACCCAGTACTTC
CASSRDTEETQYF
>TRBD2|once|TRBJ2-5|TRBV10-3
TGTGCCATCAGTTACGGGGGGGAAGAGACCCAGTACTTC
CAISYGGEETQYF